The 26 T cell receptor beta chains in this list originate from one sample, sequenced in a study of metastatic and nonmetastatic thyroid tumors. No treatment had been given to any patient before thyroid surgery. TCRdb re-called clones from the PCR reads using MiXCR. The data contain roughly 24,000 clones, around 21% of them singletons. Sequencing was done on a sample of blood. The receptors were gathered from a male donor with papillary thyroid cancer or a benign thyroid nodule (not recorded which). Some clones in this sample may be carry-over from other donors' samples.

J is TRBJ2-7 and V is TRBV20-1; D is possibly TRBD1 (6 bases). Trimming removed 6 bases at V and 0 bases at J, with 9 bases between. The CDR3 contains 12 residues. Germline V CDR1 and CDR2: DFQATT, SNEGSKA (reference sequence). In DNA, the CDR3 is TGCAGTGCCGGACAGAGCTCCTACGAGCAGTACTTC. This gives the protein CSAGQSSYEQYF.

The sample holds many counts of this clone. V gene TRBV29-1 combines with J gene TRBJ2-3; unclear D gene. Trimming shortened V by 3 bases and J by 2 bases, and 15 bases separated the two germline ends. CDR3 length: 15 amino acids. Germline assignment: CDR1 SQVTM and CDR2 ANQGSEA. The CDR3 loop is CSVDALGMDTDTQYF. CDR3 DNA sequence: TGCAGCGTTGATGCCCTAGGGATGGACACAGATACGCAGTATTTT.

This clone was counted many times. The chain links TRBV19 to TRBJ2-6; 8 bases align to TRBD1. V shed 7 bases and J 2 bases; nucleotides not matched to a gene: 1. Germline CDR1 is LNHDA and CDR2 is SQIVND (reference sequence). The length of the CDR3 is 14 residues. CDR3 sequence reads: CASNRGTGANVLTF. The CDR3, as DNA: TGTGCCAGTAACAGGGGGACTGGGGCCAACGTCCTGACTTTC.

This clone was seen ten or more times. The chain carries TRBV5-1 and TRBJ2-1; possible D gene TRBD1, 5 bases. V was cut by 3 bases and J by 0 bases, with 16 bases left in between. Germline V gene lookup returns CDR1 SGHRS and CDR2 YFSETQ. The CDR3 sequence is 17 residues long. Here the CDR3 reads CASSWGLGRSSYNEQFF. CDR3 coding DNA: TGCGCCAGCAGCTGGGGCCTCGGGCGAAGCTCCTACAATGAGCAGTTCTTC.

J is TRBJ2-1 and V is TRBV6-1; D gene unclear. The CDR3 sequence is 12 residues long. Trimming stripped 9 bases from V and 3 bases from J, with 9 bases between. Germline lookup yields CDR1 MNHNS and CDR2 SASEGT. CDR3 sequence: CARDPSYNEQFF. Written as DNA, the CDR3 is TGTGCCAGGGACCCAAGCTACAATGAGCAGTTCTTC.

This clone was recorded a few times. The chain employs TRBV6-1 and TRBJ2-7; possibly TRBD1 for D (5 bases). CDR1 is MNHNS, CDR2 SASEGT, per germline. This CDR3 comprises 14 residues. V shed 7 bases and J shed 2 bases, with 15 bases lying between them. The CDR3 spells CASKRGRTAYEQYF. In nucleotides, the CDR3 is TGTGCCAGCAAAAGGGGCAGAACGGCCTACGAGCAGTACTTC.

Many counts were recorded for this clone. The V and J genes are TRBV20-1 and TRBJ2-1; no clear D gene. V gave up 0 bases and J gave up 5 bases, with 20 bases separating them. The CDR3 spans 17 residues. The germline CDR1 and CDR2 sequences are DFQATT and SNEGSKA (reference sequence). The CDR3 spells CSARDPALGDFNNEQFF. The DNA of the CDR3 is TGCAGTGCTAGAGACCCTGCTTTAGGAGATTTTAACAATGAGCAGTTCTTC.

This clone is deemed medium-sized. The rearrangement joins TRBV27 to TRBJ2-2, with no clear D. Trimming shortened V by 2 bases and J by 6 bases, and 13 bases separated the two germline ends. This CDR3 region has 15 residues. The V gene's germline CDR1 is MNHEY and CDR2 SMNVEV (reference sequence). For the CDR3, the DNA is TGTGCCAGCAGTTTACAACGGGTCGGGCCCGGGGAGCTGTTTTTT. This translates into CASSLQRVGPGELFF.

V usage is TRBV4-2 and J usage is TRBJ2-2; 7 nucleotides agree with TRBD2. The CDR3 length is 15 residues. The junction had 3 bases not matched to a gene; V was cut back by 2 bases and J by 3 bases. In germline, CDR1 is LGHNA, CDR2 YNFKEQ. The CDR3 is CASSQTGRHTGELFF. The CDR3 DNA reads as TGTGCCAGCAGCCAAACCGGGAGGCACACCGGGGAGCTGTTTTTT.

This clone has ten or more counts. This chain links TRBV11-1 with TRBJ1-3; 9 bases align to TRBD1. Germline V lookup: CDR1 SGHAT, CDR2 FQDESV (reference sequence). This CDR3 is built from 16 residues. After removal of 5 bases from V and 8 bases from J, the junction contained 13 bases not matched to a gene. The CDR3 spells CASSLLRGTGKDTIYF. The CDR3 nucleotides are TGTGCCAGCAGCCTTTTGCGCGGGACAGGGAAGGACACCATATATTTT.

In its sample, this clone was seen a few times. V gene TRBV6-1 combines with J gene TRBJ1-5; 9 bases align to TRBD1. CDR3 length equals 15 residues. Germline V CDR1 and CDR2: MNHNS, SASEGT. Unmatched junction bases numbered 10, after V lost 8 bases and J lost 5 bases. CDR3 sequence: CASSKQGAVHQPQHF. The CDR3 nucleotides read TGTGCCAGCTCCAAACAGGGGGCAGTTCATCAGCCCCAGCATTTT.

This clone was picked up many times. The chain uses TRBV7-3 and TRBJ2-7; 11 positions agree with TRBD1. CDR3 length: 13 residues. Germline CDR1 and CDR2: SGHTA and FQGTGA. The J segment lost 7 bases and the V segment lost 5 bases, leaving 4 bases of the junction unmatched. The DNA for the CDR3 is TGTGCCAGCAGCCTGGACAGGGGGCATGAGCAGTACTTC. It is translated as CASSLDRGHEQYF. Filled out from reference TRBV7-3 and TRBJ2-7, the complete variable domain reads GAGVSQTPSNKVTEKGKYVELRCDPISGHTALYWYRQSLGQGPEFLIYFQGTGAADDSGLPNDRFFAVRPEGSVSTLKIQRTERGDSAVYLCASSLDRGHEQYFGPGTRLTVT.

Sample share makes this clone medium-sized. This chain connects TRBV5-1 to TRBJ1-6; D is possibly TRBD1 (6 bases). V was trimmed by 3 bases and J by 7 bases, leaving 14 bases between them. The CDR3 extends over 15 amino acids. CDR1 and CDR2 (germline): SGHRS, YFSETQ. The DNA of the CDR3 is TGCGCCAGCAGCTCCCAGGGGCTAGGGAATTCACCCCTCCACTTT. Residues: CASSSQGLGNSPLHF.

This clone is termed medium-sized (0.01 to 0.1%). The chain has TRBV10-1 and TRBJ2-7, with D perhaps TRBD1 (5 bases). Trimming took 3 bases from V and 1 from J, leaving 13 bases between them. The germline V gene has CDR1 WNHNN and CDR2 SYGVQD (reference sequence). This CDR3 comprises 15 residues. CDR3 DNA: TGCGCCAGCAGTGAATCCATAGGGGCTTCCTACGAGCAGTACTTC. This gives the protein CASSESIGASYEQYF.

This clone was counted once. One junction end disagrees with the germline gene, perhaps due to a read error. The CDR3 nucleotides are TGCGCCATCAGCCAAGGTACTAGGGGCCACGAGCAGTACTTC. This gives the protein CAISQGTRGHEQYF. The chain uses TRBV3-1 and TRBJ2-7, with D perhaps given as TRBD1 or TRBD2 (5 bases each). The CDR3 runs 14 residues. CDR1 is LGHDT, CDR2 YNNKEL, per germline (reference sequence).

This clone was observed a handful of times. V is TRBV6-1 and J is TRBJ2-7; 7 bases fit TRBD2. CDR3 length: 15 amino acids. Germline loops: CDR1 MNHNS, CDR2 SASEGT. Trimming at V came to 1 base and at J to 12 bases, leaving 15 bases not matched to a gene. CDR3 DNA: TGTGCCAGCAGTGAAGAGGCTAGCGGAGGACTACGAGGGTACTTC. It is translated as CASSEEASGGLRGYF.

This chain joins TRBV19 and TRBJ2-7, with 8 bases that match TRBD2. V shed 3 bases and J 0 bases; nucleotides not matched to a gene: 4. Germline V gene lookup returns CDR1 LNHDA and CDR2 SQIVND (reference sequence). The CDR3 is 15 amino acids. The CDR3 spells CASSISTSDSYEQYF. For the CDR3, the DNA is TGTGCCAGTAGTATCTCGACTAGCGACTCCTACGAGCAGTACTTC.

This clone appeared many times. The J gene is TRBJ2-3, the V gene TRBV11-3; D gene uncertain. The V end lost 1 base, the J end lost 0 bases, and 2 bases lay between the germline ends. This CDR3 contains 13 residues. Germline V gene sequence: CDR1 SGHNT, CDR2 YENEEA. CDR3 amino acids: CASSLVSTDTQYF. CDR3 in DNA: TGTGCCAGCAGCTTAGTAAGCACAGATACGCAGTATTTT.

At least ten counts were recorded for this clone. This chain connects TRBV4-1 to TRBJ2-5; possible D gene TRBD2, 5 bases. The V end lost 4 bases, the J end lost 9 bases, and 15 bases lay between the germline ends. Germline V gives CDR1 MGHRA, CDR2 YSYEKL. The CDR3 sequence is 13 residues long. CDR3 in DNA: TGCGCCAGCAGCCCCTTAACTGGGAGCGCCCAGTACTTC. This sequence encodes CASSPLTGSAQYF.

This clone was found many times. This chain uses TRBV12-3 or TRBV12-4 with TRBJ2-5, with TRBD1 matching 12 bases. V shed 0 bases and J 4 bases; nucleotides not matched to a gene: 3. This CDR3 region has 16 residues. The CDR3 DNA is TGTGCCAGCAGTTTAGCGCGGGACAGGGGGCCAGAGACCCAGTACTTC. Translation gives CASSLARDRGPETQYF.

This clone is deemed medium-sized. This sequence joins TRBV27 and TRBJ2-7; TRBD2 matches at 14 bases. V shed 6 bases, J shed 3 bases, and the junction held 4 bases outside the gene matches. This CDR3 region has 15 residues. Germline CDR1 MNHEY, CDR2 SMNVEV (reference sequence). CDR3 DNA: TGTGCCAGCAGGCGACTAGCGGGGGGGGACTACGAGCAGTACTTC. Its translation: CASRRLAGGDYEQYF.

This clone was seen a few times. The rearrangement joins TRBV28 to TRBJ2-1, with D perhaps matching TRBD1 or TRBD2 (5 bases each). Germline V gene sequence: CDR1 MDHEN, CDR2 SYDVKM. CDR3 size: 12 residues. Trimming left V 7 bases short and J 6 bases short, with 10 bases between. The CDR3 protein is CASMKGSNEQFF. The CDR3 DNA follows: TGTGCCAGCATGAAGGGGAGCAATGAGCAGTTCTTC.

Here the CDR3 reads CASNPGLAAYNEQFF. CDR3 in DNA: TGTGCCAGCAACCCAGGACTAGCGGCTTACAATGAGCAGTTCTTC. The chain links TRBV6-2 or TRBV6-3 to TRBJ2-1; 10 nucleotides match TRBD2. Germline CDR1 is MNHEY and CDR2 is SVGEGT. The V gene end was trimmed by 7 bases and the J gene end by 4 bases; junction bases not matched to a gene: 7. The CDR3 consists of 15 residues.

V and J are TRBV14 and TRBJ2-7; the match to TRBD1 covers 8 bases. The CDR3 contains 20 residues. J was trimmed by 2 bases and V by 4 bases; bases with no gene match: 22. CDR1 and CDR2 (germline): SGHDN, FVKESK. The CDR3 is CASSRDRGGRASAPTYEQYF. CDR3 DNA: TGTGCCAGCAGCCGCGACAGGGGTGGTCGTGCATCCGCTCCAACCTACGAGCAGTACTTC. The whole variable domain, filled in from reference TRBV14 and TRBJ2-7, reads EAGVTQFPSHSVIEKGQTVTLRCDPISGHDNLYWYRRVMGKEIKFLLHFVKESKQDESGMPNNRFLAERTGGTYSTLKVQPAELEDSGVYFCASSRDRGGRASAPTYEQYFGPGTRLTVT.

This clone is deemed medium-sized (0.01 to 0.1%). The V gene is TRBV30, the J gene TRBJ2-1; D ambiguous. This CDR3 is built from 12 residues. V was cut by 2 bases and J by 5 bases, with 7 bases left in between. The germline V gene has CDR1 GTSNPN and CDR2 SVGIG (reference sequence). As DNA, the CDR3 is TGTGCCTGGAGTTCCCGGGACAATGAGCAGTTCTTC. This sequence encodes CAWSSRDNEQFF.

The table lists this clone with many counts. The chain links TRBV28 to TRBJ1-5, with D hard to call. The CDR3 sequence is 16 residues long. Trimming shortened V by 2 bases and J by 2 bases, and 13 bases separated the two germline ends. Germline V CDR1 and CDR2: MDHEN, SYDVKM. The CDR3 nucleotides read TGTGCCAGCAGTTTAATCGGTTTAAGCGGCAATCAGCCCCAGCATTTT. Protein: CASSLIGLSGNQPQHF. Combining the CDR3 with reference TRBV28 and TRBJ1-5 gives the whole variable domain DVKVTQSSRYLVKRTGEKVFLECVQDMDHENMFWYRQDPGLGLRLIYFSYDVKMKEKGDIPEGYSVSREKKERFSLILESASTNQTSMYLCASSLIGLSGNQPQHFGDGTRLSIL.